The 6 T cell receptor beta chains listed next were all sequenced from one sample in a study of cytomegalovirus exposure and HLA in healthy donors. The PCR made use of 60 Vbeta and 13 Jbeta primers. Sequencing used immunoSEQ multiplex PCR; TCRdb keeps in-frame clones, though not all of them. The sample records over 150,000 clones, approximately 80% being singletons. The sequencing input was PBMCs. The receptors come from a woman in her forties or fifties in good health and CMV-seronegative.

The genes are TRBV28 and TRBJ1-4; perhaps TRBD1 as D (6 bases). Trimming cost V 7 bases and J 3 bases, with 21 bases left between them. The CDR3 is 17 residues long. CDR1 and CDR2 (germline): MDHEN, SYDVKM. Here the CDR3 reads CASTQRGSWGPNEKLFF. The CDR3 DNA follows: TGTGCCAGCACCCAAAGGGGGAGCTGGGGGCCTAATGAAAAACTGTTTTTT.

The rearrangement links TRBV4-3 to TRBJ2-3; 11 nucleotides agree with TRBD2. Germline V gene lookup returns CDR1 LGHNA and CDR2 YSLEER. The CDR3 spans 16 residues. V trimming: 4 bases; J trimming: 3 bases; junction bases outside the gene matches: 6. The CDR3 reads CASSPFSGGATDTQYF. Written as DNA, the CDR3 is TGCGCCAGCAGCCCCTTTAGCGGGGGGGCGACAGATACGCAGTATTTT.

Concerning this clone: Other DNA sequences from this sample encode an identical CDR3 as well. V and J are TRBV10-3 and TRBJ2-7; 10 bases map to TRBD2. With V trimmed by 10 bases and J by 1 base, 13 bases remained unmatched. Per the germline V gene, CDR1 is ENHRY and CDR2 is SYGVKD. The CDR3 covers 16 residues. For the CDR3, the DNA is TGTGCCACCGGGGGGCTACTAGCGGGATTTTCCTACGAGCAGTACTTC. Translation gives CATGGLLAGFSYEQYF.

CDR3 in amino acids: CAWCPGNPGQETQYF. The CDR3 region has the DNA TGTGCCTGGTGCCCCGGGAACCCCGGCCAAGAGACCCAGTACTTC. The rearrangement uses TRBV30 and TRBJ2-5; a weak D match, TRBD2 (5 bases). The V end lost 5 bases, the J end lost 1 base, and 17 bases lay between the germline ends. From germline, CDR1 is GTSNPN and CDR2 SVGIG (reference sequence). The CDR3 runs to 15 residues.

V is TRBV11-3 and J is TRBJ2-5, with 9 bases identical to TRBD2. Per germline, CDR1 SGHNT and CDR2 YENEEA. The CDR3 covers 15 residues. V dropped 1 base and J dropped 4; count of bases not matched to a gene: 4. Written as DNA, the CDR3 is TGTGCCAGCAGCTTAGCGGCGGGGGGGCCAGAGACCCAGTACTTC. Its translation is CASSLAAGGPETQYF.

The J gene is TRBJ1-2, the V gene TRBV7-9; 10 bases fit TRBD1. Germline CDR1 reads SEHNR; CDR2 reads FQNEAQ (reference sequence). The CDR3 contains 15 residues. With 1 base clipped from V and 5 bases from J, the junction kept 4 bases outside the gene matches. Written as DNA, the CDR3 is TGTGCCAGCAGCTTAGGAGGGACAGGGGAGTATGGCTACACCTTC. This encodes CASSLGGTGEYGYTF.